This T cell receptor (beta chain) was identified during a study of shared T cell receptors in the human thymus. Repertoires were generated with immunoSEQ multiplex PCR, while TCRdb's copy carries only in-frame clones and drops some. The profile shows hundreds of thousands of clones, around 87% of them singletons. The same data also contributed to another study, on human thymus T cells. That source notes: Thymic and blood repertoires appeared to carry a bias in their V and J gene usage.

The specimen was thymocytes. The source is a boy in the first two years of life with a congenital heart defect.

CDR3 amino acids: CASSLLAGAEKLFF. Written as DNA, the CDR3 is TGTGCCAGCAGCTTATTGGCAGGGGCAGAAAAACTGTTTTTT. The chain joins TRBV11-2 to TRBJ1-4, with D perhaps matching TRBD1 (6 bases). Trimming shortened V by 2 bases and J by 8 bases, and 12 bases separated the two germline ends. The germline CDR1 and CDR2 sequences are SGHAT and FQNNGV. The CDR3 loop spans 14 amino acids. The full variable domain, its missing parts supplied by reference TRBV11-2 and TRBJ1-4, is EAGVAQSPRYKIIEKRQSVAFWCNPISGHATLYWYQQILGQGPKLLIQFQNNGVVDDSQLPKDRFSAERLKGVDSTLKIQPAKLEDSAVYLCASSLLAGAEKLFFGSGTQLSVL.